The 21 T cell receptor beta chains given below trace back to one sample, sequenced in a study of beta chain features in type 1 diabetes. Expressed TCRB transcripts were sequenced, since all the RNA that had been isolated was reverse transcribed. Profiling relied on immunoSEQ multiplex PCR, and the TCRdb table lists in-frame clones only, not all of them. Of roughly 230,000 clones listed, over 8.5% were seen once; the top ten hold 0.03% to 0.04%. The source material was naive CD4+ T cells from blood. The receptors stem from a woman younger than 35 in good health.

The genes are TRBV19 and TRBJ2-1, with a tentative D call TRBD2 (5 bases). Deletions cut 5 bases from V and 0 bases from J, with 14 bases between. This CDR3 is built from 16 residues. Germline lookup yields CDR1 LNHDA and CDR2 SQIVND (reference sequence). The CDR3 here is CASSAEASSSYNEQFF. In DNA, the CDR3 is TGTGCCAGTAGTGCGGAGGCCTCAAGCTCCTACAATGAGCAGTTCTTC.

This clone was recorded a few times. The V call is TRBV6-1, the J call TRBJ2-4; D gene uncertain. V dropped 7 bases and J dropped 3 bases, with 13 bases sitting between them. The CDR3 is 14 residues long. The germline CDR1 and CDR2 sequences are MNHNS and SASEGT. Here the CDR3 DNA reads TGTGCCAGCAACCTCGACAACCACAAAAACATTCAGTACTTC. Translating gives CASNLDNHKNIQYF.

The V gene is TRBV6-6, the J gene TRBJ2-7, with 7 bases aligning to TRBD1. CDR1 and CDR2 (germline): MNHNY, SVGAGI (reference sequence). This CDR3 has 12 amino acids. V trimming: 8 bases; J trimming: 3 bases; junction bases outside the gene matches: 4. CDR3 loop: CASQGGLYEQYF. CDR3 sequence (DNA): TGTGCCAGCCAAGGGGGCCTCTACGAGCAGTACTTC.

The gene calls are TRBV5-4 and TRBJ2-3; 11 positions match TRBD2. CDR1 SGHNT and CDR2 YYREEE come from the germline V gene (reference sequence). Trimming took 4 bases from V and 2 from J; bases not matched to a gene: 6. The CDR3 extends over 16 amino acids. CDR3 sequence: CASSAGTSGHTDTQYF. The CDR3 coding sequence is TGTGCCAGCAGCGCCGGGACTAGCGGACACACAGATACGCAGTATTTT.

A few counts support this clone. The chain uses TRBV18 and TRBJ1-1; D remains ambiguous. Germline CDR1 is KGHSH and CDR2 is LQKENI. The germline V and J ends were trimmed by 3 bases and 5 bases, with 16 bases remaining between them. This CDR3 is 15 amino acids long. The CDR3 region is CASSPLQDIRTEAFF. Written as DNA, the CDR3 is TGTGCCAGCTCACCCCTGCAGGATATTCGGACTGAAGCTTTCTTT. The whole variable domain, filled in from reference TRBV18 and TRBJ1-1, reads NAGVMQNPRHLVRRRGQEARLRCSPMKGHSHVYWYRQLPEEGLKFMVYLQKENIIDESGMPKERFSAEFPKEGPSILRIQQVVRGDSAAYFCASSPLQDIRTEAFFGQGTRLTVV.

Many counts were recorded for this clone. The CDR3 DNA reads as TGTGCCAGCAGCACCAGGGTAGCCGGGGAGCTGTTTTTT. As protein: CASSTRVAGELFF. The chain uses TRBV11-2 and TRBJ2-2; TRBD1 is a possible D gene (5 bases). From germline, CDR1 is SGHAT and CDR2 FQNNGV. Trimming took 5 bases from V and 6 from J, leaving 10 bases between them. The CDR3 has 13 residues.

The chain carries TRBV7-9 and TRBJ1-1, with D maybe TRBD1 (6 bases). Germline V lookup: CDR1 SEHNR, CDR2 FQNEAQ (reference sequence). V dropped 5 bases and J dropped 10 bases, with 17 bases sitting between them. The CDR3 consists of 13 residues. The CDR3, as DNA: TGTGCCAGCAGCCCCTGGACAGCGAATAGAGCTTTCTTT. It encodes CASSPWTANRAFF.

This clone has a handful of counts. The chain links TRBV19 to TRBJ2-1, with TRBD2 matching 10 bases. Losses at the gene ends were 3 bases for V and 6 bases for J; bases not matched to a gene: 8. This CDR3 is 16 amino acids long. The V gene's germline CDR1 is LNHDA and CDR2 SQIVND (reference sequence). This chain's CDR3 is CASSIDWTSGPNEQFF. Written as DNA, the CDR3 is TGTGCCAGTAGTATCGACTGGACTAGCGGACCCAATGAGCAGTTCTTC.

The V and J genes are TRBV15 and TRBJ2-1, with a weak D call TRBD2 (6 bases). The germline gives CDR1 LNHNV, CDR2 YYDKDF (reference sequence). V lost 7 bases and J 4 bases, leaving 14 bases between the germline ends. This CDR3 comprises 14 residues. In DNA, the CDR3 is TGTGCCACCAAGGGAGGCACGACGTACAATGAGCAGTTCTTC. This encodes CATKGGTTYNEQFF.

The chain links TRBV7-2 to TRBJ2-4; D possibly corresponds to TRBD1 (5 bases). CDR1 is SGHTA, CDR2 FQGNSA, per germline. Trimming cost V 5 bases and J 1 base, with 6 bases left between them. The CDR3 covers 13 residues. As DNA, the CDR3 is TGTGCCAGCAGCCGACAGGCCAAAAACATTCAGTACTTC. Encoded protein: CASSRQAKNIQYF. Variable domain in full (rest from reference TRBV7-2 and TRBJ2-4): GAGVSQSPSNKVTEKGKDVELRCDPISGHTALYWYRQSLGQGLEFLIYFQGNSAPDKSGLPSDRFSAERTGGSVSTLTIQRTQQEDSAVYLCASSRQAKNIQYFGAGTRLSVL.

The CDR3 DNA reads TGTGCCAGCAGCCCGACGGGACAGCCACTTTGGGAGCAGTACTTC. Translation gives CASSPTGQPLWEQYF. The chain uses TRBV6-6 and TRBJ2-7, with 7 bases fitting TRBD1. The germline gives CDR1 MNHNY, CDR2 SVGAGI (reference sequence). The CDR3 loop spans 15 amino acids. The J segment lost 7 bases and the V segment lost 6 bases, leaving 15 bases of the junction unmatched.

This clone was counted between two and nine times. The chain uses TRBV7-8 and TRBJ1-5, with 8 positions matching TRBD1. This CDR3 spans 16 amino acids. V gave up 5 bases and J gave up 7 bases; unmatched junction bases: 13. Germline CDR1 SGHVS, CDR2 FQNEAQ. This CDR3 is CASSPSRGLSRQPQHF. The DNA of the CDR3 is TGTGCCAGCAGCCCCTCCAGGGGGCTCTCGCGGCAGCCCCAGCATTTT.

The sample holds a few counts of this clone. V and J are TRBV4-1 and TRBJ2-5; TRBD2 aligns across 15 bases. CDR1 and CDR2 from the germline V gene are MGHRA and YSYEKL. The CDR3 spans 16 residues. The V gene end was trimmed by 5 bases and the J gene end by 3 bases; junction bases not matched to a gene: 4. The CDR3 DNA is TGCGCCAGCAGCTATGGACTAGCGGGAGGGAAAGAGACCCAGTACTTC. Protein product: CASSYGLAGGKETQYF.

The gene calls are TRBV20-1 and TRBJ1-2; D possibly corresponds to TRBD1 (5 bases). The CDR3 is 10 residues long. Germline CDR1 DFQATT, CDR2 SNEGSKA (reference sequence). V shed 4 bases and J shed 8 bases, with 8 bases lying between them. In DNA form, the CDR3 reads TGCAGTGCTACAGGGTTCGGCTACACCTTC. It translates to CSATGFGYTF.

CDR3: CASPGQSNNEQFF. The CDR3 DNA is TGTGCCAGTCCCGGACAGTCAAACAATGAGCAGTTCTTC. The chain recombines TRBV6-4 with TRBJ2-1, with D perhaps matching TRBD1 (6 bases). This CDR3 region has 13 residues. V was clipped by 9 bases and J by 5 bases, with 14 bases between them. Germline V gene data show CDR1 as MRHNA and CDR2 as SNTAGT.

This clone has a handful of counts. The V gene is TRBV5-1, the J gene TRBJ1-1; 7 nucleotides line up with TRBD1. With 4 bases clipped from V and 3 bases from J, the junction kept 6 bases outside the gene matches. The length of the CDR3 is 14 residues. The germline CDR1 and CDR2 sequences are SGHRS and YFSETQ. CDR3 in amino acids: CASSRGQEDTEAFF. The CDR3 DNA reads as TGCGCCAGCAGCAGAGGACAGGAAGACACTGAAGCTTTCTTT.

This clone was counted a few times. The chain carries TRBV2 and TRBJ2-1; 12 bases fit TRBD2. V lost 4 bases, J lost 4 bases, and 2 bases stayed unmatched. CDR3 length: 15 amino acids. CDR1 and CDR2 from the germline V gene are SNHLY and FYNNEI. As DNA, the CDR3 is TGTGCCAGCAGTGGACTAGCGGGGGCATACAATGAGCAGTTCTTC. This encodes CASSGLAGAYNEQFF.

This clone was found a few times. The chain combines TRBV5-1 with TRBJ1-1; maybe TRBD1 (6 bases). The length of the CDR3 is 12 residues. V was trimmed by 3 bases and J by 4 bases, leaving 7 bases between them. Germline loops: CDR1 SGHRS, CDR2 YFSETQ. The CDR3 DNA is TGCGCCAGCAGCTCACAGGGCACTGAAGCTTTCTTT. This codes for CASSSQGTEAFF.

The table lists this clone with a few counts. The V gene is TRBV5-4, the J gene TRBJ1-1; 7 positions match TRBD1. Germline V lookup: CDR1 SGHNT, CDR2 YYREEE (reference sequence). CDR3 length equals 15 residues. The V segment lost 6 bases and the J segment 6 bases; nucleotides outside the gene matches: 14. This CDR3 is CASNLDQTGWAEAFF. DNA of the CDR3: TGTGCCAGCAACCTCGATCAGACAGGGTGGGCTGAAGCTTTCTTT. The variable domain in full, completed from reference TRBV5-4 and TRBJ1-1, reads ETGVTQSPTHLIKTRGQQVTLRCSSQSGHNTVSWYQQALGQGPQFIFQYYREEENGRGNFPPRFSGLQFPNYSSELNVNALELDDSALYLCASNLDQTGWAEAFFGQGTRLTVV.

The chain recombines TRBV6-5 with TRBJ2-2; maybe TRBD2 (5 bases). Germline values: CDR1 MNHEY, CDR2 SVGAGI. CDR3 length equals 14 residues. Between the trimmed V and J ends, which lost 2 bases and 4 bases, there was a span of 8 bases. CDR3 amino acids: CASSYLGGTGELFF. The CDR3 DNA reads as TGTGCCAGCAGTTACCTAGGAGGCACCGGGGAGCTGTTTTTT.

This clone was seen more than once but under ten times. The genes are TRBV29-1 and TRBJ1-2; no reliable D call. Trimming pared 7 bases from V and 5 bases from J, leaving 14 bases between. CDR1 and CDR2 (germline): SQVTM, ANQGSEA. The CDR3 totals 12 residues. CDR3 sequence (DNA): TGCAGCGCTGCGGAGAGCGCTTATGGCTACACCTTC. Protein product: CSAAESAYGYTF. Full variable domain (rest looked up from reference TRBV29-1 and TRBJ1-2): SAVISQKPSRDICQRGTSLTIQCQVDSQVTMMFWYRQQPGQSLTLIATANQGSEATYESGFVIDKFPISRPNLTFSTLTVSNMSPEDSSIYLCSAAESAYGYTFGSGTRLTVV.